The rows below give T cell receptor beta chains drawn from one sample of a study of PD-1 blockade in classical Hodgkin lymphoma. Data came from immunoSEQ multiplex PCR; TCRdb stores just in-frame clones and leaves some out. The table includes 45,000 or so clones, around 70% detected once. Specimen: peripheral blood mononuclear cells (PBMCs), collected at baseline. The receptor source for this set is a human donor with classical Hodgkin lymphoma. Each CDR3 is given with its conserved first and last residue. The D gene is left open where the match is weak. The size of a clone is reported for some rows only, either as once, few or many, or as a class for expanded clones.

clone_size: -
cdr3_length: 11
j_call: TRBJ2-5
v_call: TRBV6-6
d_call: -
cdr3_nt: TGTGCCAGCAGTGAATGGCAGCCCCAGTACTTC
cdr3_aa: CASSEWQPQYF

clone_size: -
cdr3_length: 15
j_call: TRBJ1-3
v_call: TRBV18
d_call: -
cdr3_nt: TGTGCCAGCTCACGGGGCCCCAACTCTGGAAACACCATATATTTT
cdr3_aa: CASSRGPNSGNTIYF

clone_size: few
cdr3_length: 14
j_call: TRBJ2-5
v_call: TRBV5-5
d_call: -
cdr3_nt: TGTGCCAGCAGCTTGGGGACCGGACAAGAGACCCAGTACTTC
cdr3_aa: CASSLGTGQETQYF

clone_size: few
cdr3_length: 12
j_call: TRBJ1-3
v_call: TRBV29-1
d_call: -
cdr3_nt: TGCAGCGCTAGGGGGGTTGGAAACACCATATATTTT
cdr3_aa: CSARGVGNTIYF

clone_size: -
cdr3_length: 16
j_call: TRBJ1-2
v_call: TRBV28
d_call: TRBD1
cdr3_nt: TGTGCCAGCAGCCCGGGACAGGGGGCGCGTCACTATGGCTACACCTTC
cdr3_aa: CASSPGQGARHYGYTF

clone_size: -
cdr3_length: 15
j_call: TRBJ2-7
v_call: TRBV2
d_call: -
cdr3_nt: TGTGCCAGCAGTGAAGGCTTCCAGCGGTCCTACGAGCAGTACTTC
cdr3_aa: CASSEGFQRSYEQYF

clone_size: -
cdr3_length: 15
j_call: TRBJ2-7
v_call: TRBV28
d_call: TRBD2
cdr3_nt: TGTGCCACCACCGTGGGGACTAGCGGAACCTACGAGCAGTACTTC
cdr3_aa: CATTVGTSGTYEQYF

clone_size: -
cdr3_length: 12
j_call: TRBJ2-7
v_call: TRBV7-9
d_call: -
cdr3_nt: TGTGCCACTGACAGGGAGGACTACGAGCAGTACTTC
cdr3_aa: CATDREDYEQYF

clone_size: -
cdr3_length: 14
j_call: TRBJ1-1
v_call: TRBV5-4
d_call: TRBD1
cdr3_nt: TGTGCCAGCAGCTTCCGGGACAGGGTAGCTGAAGCTTTCTTT
cdr3_aa: CASSFRDRVAEAFF

clone_size: -
cdr3_length: 12
j_call: TRBJ2-7
v_call: TRBV6-5
d_call: -
cdr3_nt: TGTGCCAGCAGTTACTCGAGTAACGAGCAGTACTTC
cdr3_aa: CASSYSSNEQYF

clone_size: -
cdr3_length: 16
j_call: TRBJ2-1
v_call: TRBV5-5
d_call: TRBD2
cdr3_nt: TGTGCCAGCAGCATCCGACCTAGCGGGGGGGCCCATGAGCAGTTCTTC
cdr3_aa: CASSIRPSGGAHEQFF

clone_size: medium-sized
cdr3_length: 14
j_call: TRBJ2-7
v_call: TRBV27
d_call: TRBD1
cdr3_nt: TGTGCCAGCAGTCCGGGACAGGGTGGGTACGAGCAGTACTTC
cdr3_aa: CASSPGQGGYEQYF

clone_size: -
cdr3_length: 14
j_call: TRBJ1-5
v_call: TRBV6-5
d_call: -
cdr3_nt: TGTGCCAGCAGTCCCCGCCTCAAACATCAGCCCCAGCATTTT
cdr3_aa: CASSPRLKHQPQHF

clone_size: -
cdr3_length: 13
j_call: TRBJ2-1
v_call: TRBV11-2
d_call: -
cdr3_nt: TGTGCCAGCAGCTTGGATTACGACAATGAGCAGTTCTTC
cdr3_aa: CASSLDYDNEQFF

clone_size: once
cdr3_length: 12
j_call: TRBJ1-2
v_call: TRBV11-2
d_call: -
cdr3_nt: TGTGCCAGCAGCTTAGACCCCTATGGCTACACCTTC
cdr3_aa: CASSLDPYGYTF

clone_size: -
cdr3_length: 13
j_call: TRBJ2-7
v_call: TRBV5-1
d_call: -
cdr3_nt: TGCGCCAGCAAACCGGACGGAACCTACGAGCAGTACTTC
cdr3_aa: CASKPDGTYEQYF

clone_size: -
cdr3_length: 15
j_call: TRBJ1-1
v_call: TRBV9
d_call: -
cdr3_nt: TGTGCCAGCAGCAAGGGACCGGGGAGGGAAACTGAAGCTTTCTTT
cdr3_aa: CASSKGPGRETEAFF

clone_size: -
cdr3_length: 14
j_call: TRBJ1-1
v_call: TRBV5-1
d_call: -
cdr3_nt: TGCGCCAGCAGCTTGGCCAGCGTGAACACTGAAGCTTTCTTT
cdr3_aa: CASSLASVNTEAFF

clone_size: -
cdr3_length: 14
j_call: TRBJ2-7
v_call: TRBV5-1
d_call: -
cdr3_nt: TGCGCCAGCAGCTGGGATGGGACCGCCTACGAGCAGTACTTC
cdr3_aa: CASSWDGTAYEQYF

clone_size: -
cdr3_length: 17
j_call: TRBJ2-1
v_call: TRBV27
d_call: TRBD2
cdr3_nt: TGTGCCAGCAGTTCGACACCCGGGAGGGGTCCGTACAATGAGCAGTTCTTC
cdr3_aa: CASSSTPGRGPYNEQFF

clone_size: -
cdr3_length: 15
j_call: TRBJ2-1
v_call: TRBV18
d_call: -
cdr3_nt: TGTGCCAGCTCCCCTGGGTCGGGCTCCTACAATGAGCAGTTCTTC
cdr3_aa: CASSPGSGSYNEQFF

clone_size: once
cdr3_length: 16
j_call: TRBJ2-1
v_call: TRBV7-9
d_call: TRBD2
cdr3_nt: TGTGCCAGCAGCTTCACTAGCGGGAGTATCGACAATGAGCAGTTCTTC
cdr3_aa: CASSFTSGSIDNEQFF

clone_size: -
cdr3_length: 18
j_call: TRBJ2-2
v_call: TRBV5-4
d_call: TRBD2
cdr3_nt: TGTGCCAGCAGCTTGAGGAGCGGGAGGATCCCACTGACCGGGGAGCTGTTTTTT
cdr3_aa: CASSLRSGRIPLTGELFF

clone_size: -
cdr3_length: 17
j_call: TRBJ1-1
v_call: TRBV19
d_call: TRBD1
cdr3_nt: TGTGCCAGTAGTATAACCGGGACAGGGAATTGGAACACTGAAGCTTTCTTT
cdr3_aa: CASSITGTGNWNTEAFF

clone_size: -
cdr3_length: 12
j_call: TRBJ2-7
v_call: TRBV5-4
d_call: TRBD1
cdr3_nt: TGTGCCAGCAGCGTCCCACAGGGGCGAGAGTACTTC
cdr3_aa: CASSVPQGREYF

clone_size: -
cdr3_length: 13
j_call: TRBJ1-2
v_call: TRBV5-4
d_call: TRBD1
cdr3_nt: TGTGCCAGCAGCTCGGGGGACAGCTATGGCTACACCTTC
cdr3_aa: CASSSGDSYGYTF

clone_size: few
cdr3_length: 15
j_call: TRBJ1-1
v_call: TRBV11-2
d_call: -
cdr3_nt: TGTGCCAGCAGCTTAGACCCCCTCTCAGGGACTGAAGCTTTCTTT
cdr3_aa: CASSLDPLSGTEAFF

clone_size: -
cdr3_length: 15
j_call: TRBJ2-2
v_call: TRBV2
d_call: TRBD1
cdr3_nt: TGTGCCAGTGGACAGGGTAAAGGGAACACCGGGGAGCTGTTTTTT
cdr3_aa: CASGQGKGNTGELFF

clone_size: once
cdr3_length: 15
j_call: TRBJ2-2
v_call: TRBV19
d_call: TRBD1
cdr3_nt: TGTGCCAGTACCCAGACAGGGGTGAATACCGGGGAGCTGTTTTTT
cdr3_aa: CASTQTGVNTGELFF